The clone carrying this TCR beta chain has only a few counts. Its specificity is unknown. The data stem from a study of T-cell memory formation after mild COVID-19. TCRdb re-called the 5' RACE reads with MiXCR, one entry per CDR3 protein. The sample lists 350,000 or so distinct CDR3 sequences; roughly 20% were seen once. General observations from the study: Proof of SARS-CoV-2 specificity was absent for the second-wave clones that crested on day 37.

What was sequenced was PBMCs or a T cell subset sorted from them (not recorded which). This clonotype was obtained from an adult woman who had mild COVID-19 (a few samples of this study predate the infection). Cell type and time point are not known.

The CDR3 loop reads CASSLVSGREAFF. The CDR3 nucleotides are TGTGCCAGCAGCTTAGTAAGCGGTCGGGAAGCTTTCTTT. The gene calls are TRBV7-9 and TRBJ1-1; no firm D call. Germline CDR1 is SEHNR and CDR2 is FQNEAQ (reference sequence). Deletions cut 1 base from V and 8 bases from J, with 11 bases between. CDR3 size: 13 residues.